This entry features one TCR beta chain sequence. Antigen unknown. The entry originates in a study of cytomegalovirus exposure and HLA in healthy donors. Study-wide results and caveats: An analysis was carried out at a later point. It showed that HLA-associated TCR beta chains were more clonally expanded than equally common non-associated chains. Analysis was carried out at a later point, and it linked a missense DCLRE1C variant to TCR beta V- and J-gene trimming. Cytomegalovirus association was assigned to over 150 TCR beta chains.

Trimming at V came to 7 bases and at J to 1 base, leaving 3 bases not matched to a gene. Germline assignment: CDR1 SNHLY and CDR2 FYNNEI. This CDR3 is 14 amino acids long. The PCR contained 60 Vbeta and 13 Jbeta primers. Assay used: immunoSEQ multiplex PCR; TCRdb lists only in-frame clones, some missing. This table has some 140,000 clones, 70% to 80% appearing once. Unrecorded immune exposure was likely among donors, who were nominally healthy when sampled. The rearrangement links TRBV2 to TRBJ2-5; 10 bases fit TRBD2. The clonotype was recovered from a female donor in good health and CMV-seronegative. What was sequenced was PBMCs. CDR3 protein: CASKASGGQETQYF. Here the CDR3 DNA reads TGTGCCAGCAAGGCTAGCGGGGGCCAAGAGACCCAGTACTTC.